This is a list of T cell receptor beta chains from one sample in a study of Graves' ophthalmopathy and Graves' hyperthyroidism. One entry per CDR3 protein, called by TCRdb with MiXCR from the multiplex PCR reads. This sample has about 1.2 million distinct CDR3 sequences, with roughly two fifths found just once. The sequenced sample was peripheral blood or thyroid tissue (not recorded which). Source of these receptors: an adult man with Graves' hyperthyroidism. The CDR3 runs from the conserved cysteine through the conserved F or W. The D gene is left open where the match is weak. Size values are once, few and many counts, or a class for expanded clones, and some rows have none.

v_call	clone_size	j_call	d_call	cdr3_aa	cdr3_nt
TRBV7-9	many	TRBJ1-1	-	CASSLGVGQWTEAFF	TGTGCCAGCAGCTTAGGTGTCGGGCAATGGACTGAAGCTTTCTTT
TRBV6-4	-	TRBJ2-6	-	CASSPRGPSGANVLTF	TGTGCCAGCAGCCCACGGGGCCCCTCTGGGGCCAACGTCCTGACTTTC
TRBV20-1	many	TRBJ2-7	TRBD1	CSAEGQGRSSEQYF	TGCAGTGCTGAGGGACAGGGCCGCTCCTCCGAGCAGTACTTC
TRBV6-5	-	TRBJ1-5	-	CASSGDRGWGNQPQHF	TGTGCCAGCAGCGGGGACCGAGGTTGGGGCAATCAGCCCCAGCATTTT
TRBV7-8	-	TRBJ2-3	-	CASSSGRTTDTQYF	TGTGCCAGCAGCTCTGGTAGGACCACAGATACGCAGTATTTT
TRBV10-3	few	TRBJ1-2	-	CAATFTENYGYTF	TGTGCCGCCACCTTTACGGAGAACTATGGCTACACCTTC
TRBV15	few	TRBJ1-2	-	CATSRTGLNYGYTF	TGTGCCACCAGCAGAACTGGGCTAAACTATGGCTACACCTTC
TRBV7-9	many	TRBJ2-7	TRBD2	CASSPPGTSGSYEQYF	TGTGCCAGCAGCCCACCCGGGACTAGCGGGAGTTACGAGCAGTACTTC
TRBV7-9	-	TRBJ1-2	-	CASSVGPTGGHGYGYTF	TGTGCCAGCAGCGTGGGACCCACAGGCGGCCATGGGTATGGCTACACCTTC
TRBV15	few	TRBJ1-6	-	CATSRDVGGGSPLHF	TGTGCCACCAGCAGAGATGTTGGGGGTGGTTCACCCCTCCACTTT
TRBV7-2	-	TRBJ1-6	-	CAISDEGTNSPLHF	TGTGCCATCAGTGACGAGGGGACTAATTCACCCCTCCACTTT
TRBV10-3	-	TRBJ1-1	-	CAISQGGPGLNTEAFF	TGTGCCATCAGCCAAGGGGGGCCGGGATTGAACACTGAAGCTTTCTTT
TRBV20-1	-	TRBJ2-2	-	CSATPGTVENTGELFF	TGCAGTGCTACCCCCGGGACGGTGGAGAACACTGGGGAGCTGTTTTTT
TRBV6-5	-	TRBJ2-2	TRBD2	CASKAGGYSGELFF	TGTGCCAGCAAAGCGGGGGGTTATTCCGGGGAGCTGTTTTTT
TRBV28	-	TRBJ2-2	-	CASSQFHGTGELFF	TGCGCCAGCAGCCAGTTCCACGGAACCGGGGAGCTGTTTTTT
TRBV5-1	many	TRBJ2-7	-	CASSVWGDLAYEQYF	TGCGCCAGCAGCGTCTGGGGGGACCTCGCCTACGAGCAGTACTTC
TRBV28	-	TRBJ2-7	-	CASIPTGSSYEQYF	TGTGCCAGCATCCCTACGGGGAGCTCCTACGAGCAGTACTTC
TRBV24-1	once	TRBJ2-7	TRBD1	CATSDAGQGGYEQYF	TGTGCCACCAGTGACGCGGGACAGGGTGGCTACGAGCAGTACTTC
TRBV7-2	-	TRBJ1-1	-	CASQIGDTEAFF	TGTGCCAGCCAAATAGGGGACACTGAAGCTTTCTTT
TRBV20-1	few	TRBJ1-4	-	CSVNPAATNEKLFF	TGCAGTGTAAATCCAGCAGCAACTAATGAAAAACTGTTTTTT
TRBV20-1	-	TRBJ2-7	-	CSASTVGGSLRVYEQYF	TGCAGTGCTAGCACCGTAGGAGGCTCCTTAAGAGTCTACGAGCAGTACTTC
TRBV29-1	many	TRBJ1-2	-	CSVDGPTGDGYTF	TGCAGCGTTGATGGCCCGACAGGAGATGGCTACACCTTC
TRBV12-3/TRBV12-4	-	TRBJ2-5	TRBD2	CASSLSTGGETQYF	TGTGCCAGCAGTTTATCCACGGGAGGAGAGACCCAGTACTTC
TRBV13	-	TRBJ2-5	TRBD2	CASSLGSSGRARETQYF	TGTGCCAGCAGCTTGGGATCTAGCGGGAGGGCCCGGGAGACCCAGTACTTC
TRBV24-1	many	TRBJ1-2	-	CATSGGNYGYTF	TGTGCCACCAGCGGAGGGAACTATGGCTACACCTTC
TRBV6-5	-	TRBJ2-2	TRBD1	CASSSRDRVYTGELFF	TGTGCCAGCAGTTCCCGGGACAGGGTATACACCGGGGAGCTGTTTTTT
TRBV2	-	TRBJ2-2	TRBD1	CASKRVRTGLGELFF	TGTGCCAGCAAGCGGGTTCGGACAGGGCTCGGGGAGCTGTTTTTT
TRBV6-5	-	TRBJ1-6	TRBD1	CASSYETGSYNSPLHF	TGTGCCAGCAGTTACGAGACAGGGTCCTATAATTCACCCCTCCACTTT
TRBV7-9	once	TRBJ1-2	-	CASRMDKGFYGYTF	TGTGCCAGCAGGATGGACAAGGGGTTTTATGGCTACACCTTC
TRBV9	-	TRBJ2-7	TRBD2	CASRAGGVYEQYF	TGTGCCAGCAGAGCGGGAGGAGTCTACGAGCAGTACTTC
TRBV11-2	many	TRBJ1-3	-	CASSDPGGNTIYF	TGTGCCAGCAGCGACCCTGGTGGAAACACCATATATTTT
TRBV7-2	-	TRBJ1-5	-	CASSFGQGGDTQHF	TGTGCCAGCAGCTTTGGTCAGGGAGGAGATACGCAGCATTTT
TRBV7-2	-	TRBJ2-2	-	CASAKTAGAENTGELFF	TGTGCCAGCGCTAAAACGGCCGGGGCGGAGAACACCGGGGAGCTGTTTTTT
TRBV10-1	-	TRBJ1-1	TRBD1	CASSDRRVNRGGTEAFF	TGCGCCAGCAGTGATCGTAGGGTAAACAGGGGAGGCACTGAAGCTTTCTTT
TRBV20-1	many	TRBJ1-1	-	CSARVRTNTEAFF	TGCAGTGCTAGAGTCCGGACGAACACTGAAGCTTTCTTT
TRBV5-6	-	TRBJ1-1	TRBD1	CASRVGQGLSVGTEAFF	TGTGCCAGCAGGGTTGGACAGGGTTTGAGCGTGGGCACTGAAGCTTTCTTT
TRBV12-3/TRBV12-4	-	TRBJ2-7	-	CASSREGEQYF	TGTGCCAGCAGCCGAGAGGGTGAGCAGTACTTC
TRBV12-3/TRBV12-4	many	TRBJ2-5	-	CASSPQRSPETQYF	TGTGCCAGCAGTCCCCAGAGGTCGCCGGAGACCCAGTACTTC
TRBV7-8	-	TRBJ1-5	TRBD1	CASSLQQGGNQPQHF	TGTGCCAGCAGCTTACAACAGGGGGGCAATCAGCCCCAGCATTTT
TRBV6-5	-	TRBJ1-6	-	CASRRGRTDLLSPLHF	TGTGCCAGCAGGCGGGGTCGGACAGACCTTTTGTCACCCCTCCACTTT
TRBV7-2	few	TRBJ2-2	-	CASSRGRGSNTGELFF	TGCGCCAGCAGCCGCGGCAGGGGCTCGAACACCGGGGAGCTGTTTTTT
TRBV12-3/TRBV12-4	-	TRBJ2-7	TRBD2	CASSLGLAAGEQYF	TGTGCCAGCAGTCTGGGACTAGCGGCTGGGGAGCAGTACTTC
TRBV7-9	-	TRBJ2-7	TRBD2	CASRMGLAEEQYF	TGTGCCAGCAGGATGGGACTAGCGGAAGAGCAGTACTTC
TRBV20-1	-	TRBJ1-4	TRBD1	CSARNDRGGEKLFF	TGCAGTGCTAGAAACGACAGGGGGGGTGAAAAACTGTTTTTT
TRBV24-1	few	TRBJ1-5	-	CATSESDYSSPQHF	TGTGCCACCAGTGAATCAGATTATTCATCGCCCCAGCATTTT
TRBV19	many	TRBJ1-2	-	CASSGGLPNSGYTF	TGTGCCAGTAGTGGGGGACTACCCAACAGCGGCTACACCTTC